This passage covers 30 T cell receptor beta chains from one sample sequenced in a study of regulatory T cells in long-lasting Graves disease. Time point denoted: persistent/refractory GD, antithyroid drugs over 5 years with positive TRAb. Isolated PBMC RNA provided the starting material for the TCR library. Libraries of TCR beta came from iRepertoire HTBI primers plus Arm-PCR of CDR3 regions. TCRdb processed the multiplex PCR reads anew with MiXCR; each CDR3 protein has one entry. Among 700,000 or so distinct CDR3 sequences listed, about 32% were seen once. This specimen consisted of peripheral blood mononuclear cells (PBMCs), obtained when the disease was refractory, from a patient treated with antithyroid drugs. The source of these receptors is a female donor with Graves disease.

In this sample, this clonotype turned up a few times. The chain is built from TRBV7-9 and TRBJ1-2; D possibly corresponds to TRBD1 (5 bases). Trimming took off 2 bases at V and 6 bases at J, with 13 bases between the two ends. The germline gives CDR1 SEHNR, CDR2 FQNEAQ (reference sequence). The CDR3 covers 14 residues. The CDR3 is CASSLPGRSHGYTF. The CDR3 coding sequence is TGTGCCAGCAGCTTACCGGGACGGAGTCATGGCTACACCTTC.

This chain connects TRBV15 to TRBJ2-5; TRBD2 aligns across 7 bases. CDR3 length: 15 amino acids. Germline V gene lookup returns CDR1 LNHNV and CDR2 YYDKDF (reference sequence). V dropped 5 bases and J dropped 5; count of bases not matched to a gene: 11. In nucleotides, the CDR3 is TGTGCCACCAGCCGAGCCGGTGCGGGAGATGAGACCCAGTACTTC. Its translation: CATSRAGAGDETQYF.

This chain links TRBV5-1 with TRBJ1-3; D gene ambiguous. CDR3 size: 14 residues. The V gene's germline CDR1 is SGHRS and CDR2 YFSETQ. V was cut by 5 bases and J by 4 bases, with 13 bases left in between. DNA for the CDR3: TGCGCCAGCAGTATCGGACGAGAAGGAAACACCATATATTTT. This gives the protein CASSIGREGNTIYF.

This clonotype was counted many times. The J gene is TRBJ1-4, the V gene TRBV28; D is undetermined. The CDR3 is made up of 14 amino acids. V shed 7 bases and J shed 7 bases, with 16 bases lying between them. The germline V gene has CDR1 MDHEN and CDR2 SYDVKM. DNA of the CDR3: TGTGCCAGCACCGGACGGCAAGTGACTGAAAAACTGTTTTTT. Translated, it gives CASTGRQVTEKLFF.

This clonotype occurred a few times. The chain couples TRBV5-1 to TRBJ1-1; tentatively, D is TRBD1 (6 bases). Trimming removed 4 bases at V and 0 bases at J, with 16 bases between. Germline assignment: CDR1 SGHRS and CDR2 YFSETQ. The CDR3 covers 16 residues. CDR3 nucleotides: TGCGCCAGCAGCCCTCCCGGGGGGCCCATGAACACTGAAGCTTTCTTT. Its translation: CASSPPGGPMNTEAFF.

The chain links TRBV19 to TRBJ1-5, with D unresolved. The germline V and J ends were trimmed by 6 bases and 4 bases, with 13 bases remaining between them. CDR1 and CDR2 from the germline V gene are LNHDA and SQIVND (reference sequence). This CDR3 has 14 amino acids. CDR3 loop: CASRGSRANQPQHF. For the CDR3, the DNA is TGTGCCAGTAGAGGGTCGCGGGCTAATCAGCCCCAGCATTTT.

The chain carries TRBV20-1 and TRBJ2-4; 11 positions agree with TRBD2. CDR3 size: 16 residues. Losses at the gene ends were 0 bases for V and 2 bases for J; bases not matched to a gene: 3. The germline V gene encodes CDR1 DFQATT and CDR2 SNEGSKA (reference sequence). The CDR3 sequence is CSARDLAGGTKNIQYF. The CDR3 nucleotides are TGCAGTGCTAGAGATCTAGCGGGAGGAACCAAAAACATTCAGTACTTC.

The J gene is TRBJ2-2, the V gene TRBV3-1, with 9 bases fitting TRBD2. The CDR3 length is 16 residues. V trimming: 2 bases; J trimming: 3 bases; junction bases outside the gene matches: 4. Germline CDR1 is LGHDT and CDR2 is YNNKEL (reference sequence). In DNA, the CDR3 is TGTGCCAGCAGCCAACTTACTAGCGGGTACACCGGGGAGCTGTTTTTT. It translates to CASSQLTSGYTGELFF.

This chain joins TRBV19 and TRBJ1-5; D is possibly TRBD1 (5 bases). The CDR3 contains 15 residues. V was shortened by 7 bases and J by 0 bases, with 13 bases between the two germline ends. Germline loops: CDR1 LNHDA, CDR2 SQIVND (reference sequence). CDR3 in amino acids: CASIDRPVSNQPQHF. The CDR3 DNA is TGTGCCAGTATAGACAGACCCGTTAGCAATCAGCCCCAGCATTTT.

The chain links TRBV5-1 to TRBJ2-7; no definite D call. The CDR3 is 14 amino acids. Trimming cost V 4 bases and J 4 bases, with 15 bases left between them. Germline CDR1 is SGHRS and CDR2 is YFSETQ. The CDR3 reads CASSPDANGYEQYF. In nucleotides, the CDR3 is TGCGCCAGCAGCCCAGACGCCAACGGGTACGAGCAGTACTTC.

A few counts support this clonotype. In nucleotides, the CDR3 is TGTGCCAGCAGTAGGGCGGCAGCTACTAGAGGCACTGAAGCTTTCTTT. Translated: CASSRAAATRGTEAFF. This sequence joins TRBV6-1 and TRBJ1-1; D call uncertain. The germline V gene encodes CDR1 MNHNS and CDR2 SASEGT. The CDR3 runs 16 residues. Deletions cut 5 bases from V and 4 bases from J, with 20 bases between.

The chain joins TRBV7-9 to TRBJ1-2; the D is unclear. V lost 4 bases, J lost 1 base, and 10 bases lay in between. Germline CDR1 SEHNR, CDR2 FQNEAQ (reference sequence). The CDR3 extends over 14 amino acids. CDR3 residues: CASSSRSGNYGYTF. The DNA for the CDR3 is TGTGCCAGCAGCTCCCGCTCCGGTAACTATGGCTACACCTTC.

This chain joins TRBV11-2 and TRBJ2-4, with 11 bases lining up with TRBD2. The DNA end is more similar to TRBJ2-1, so the J call may be wrong. The CDR3 covers 20 residues. Germline CDR1 is SGHAT and CDR2 is FQNNGV. This chain's CDR3 is CASSASQGGVSLAGVREQFF. In nucleotides, the CDR3 is TGTGCCAGCAGCGCCTCACAGGGGGGGGTTTCACTAGCGGGAGTGCGGGAGCAGTTCTTC.

The chain is built from TRBV28 and TRBJ1-6; 8 bases align to TRBD1. CDR1 MDHEN and CDR2 SYDVKM come from the germline V gene. The length of the CDR3 is 13 residues. V lost 9 bases to trimming and J lost 9 bases; unmatched junction nucleotides: 7. CDR3 DNA: TGTGCCAGTGTGACAGGGGTCTTTTCACCCCTCCACTTT. Protein sequence: CASVTGVFSPLHF.

The gene calls are TRBV11-2 and TRBJ1-2; D gene ambiguous. V lost 5 bases and J 8 bases, leaving 12 bases between the germline ends. CDR1 and CDR2 from the germline V gene are SGHAT and FQNNGV. There are 12 residues in the CDR3. Written as DNA, the CDR3 is TGTGCCAGCAGCCCGATGGATGGCGGCTACACCTTC. Translation: CASSPMDGGYTF. Looking up the rest from reference TRBV11-2 and TRBJ1-2 gives the full variable domain: EAGVAQSPRYKIIEKRQSVAFWCNPISGHATLYWYQQILGQGPKLLIQFQNNGVVDDSQLPKDRFSAERLKGVDSTLKIQPAKLEDSAVYLCASSPMDGGYTFGSGTRLTVV.

This clonotype has more than one count but fewer than ten. This rearrangement joins TRBV20-1 to TRBJ2-2, with D possibly matching TRBD2 (5 bases). Germline lookup yields CDR1 DFQATT and CDR2 SNEGSKA (reference sequence). V was cut by 3 bases and J by 3 bases, with 11 bases left in between. The CDR3 consists of 14 residues. The CDR3 is CSASLLVDTGELFF. In DNA, the CDR3 is TGCAGTGCTAGTTTACTAGTAGACACCGGGGAGCTGTTTTTT.

The rearrangement links TRBV6-2 or TRBV6-3 to TRBJ1-6; D is possibly TRBD1 (6 bases). The CDR3 length is 13 residues. The germline gives CDR1 MNHEY, CDR2 SVGEGT. Deletions cut 10 bases from V and 14 bases from J, with 21 bases between. The CDR3 reads CATNPGHSRSLHF. CDR3 DNA sequence: TGTGCCACCAATCCGGGACACAGCAGATCCCTCCACTTT.

The V call is TRBV5-1, the J call TRBJ2-7; TRBD2 matches at 7 bases. CDR1 SGHRS and CDR2 YFSETQ come from the germline V gene. Germline trimming cut 7 bases from V and 4 bases from J; bases unmatched to any gene: 11. CDR3 size: 14 residues. The CDR3 loop is CASQRDYRGYEQYF. CDR3 coding DNA: TGCGCCAGCCAAAGGGACTACCGGGGTTACGAGCAGTACTTC. Full variable domain (remainder filled in from reference TRBV5-1 and TRBJ2-7): KAGVTQTPRYLIKTRGQQVTLSCSPISGHRSVSWYQQTPGQGLQFLFEYFSETQRNKGNFPGRFSGRQFSNSRSEMNVSTLELGDSALYLCASQRDYRGYEQYFGPGTRLTVT.

This clonotype occurred many times. V gene TRBV28 combines with J gene TRBJ1-4; a possible D gene is TRBD1 (6 bases). The CDR3 loop spans 15 amino acids. V gave up 5 bases and J gave up 4 bases, with 14 bases separating them. Germline lookup yields CDR1 MDHEN and CDR2 SYDVKM. The CDR3 reads CASSHIGGSNEKLFF. The CDR3 DNA is TGTGCCAGCAGTCATATAGGGGGGAGTAATGAAAAACTGTTTTTT. Variable domain in full (rest from reference TRBV28 and TRBJ1-4): DVKVTQSSRYLVKRTGEKVFLECVQDMDHENMFWYRQDPGLGLRLIYFSYDVKMKEKGDIPEGYSVSREKKERFSLILESASTNQTSMYLCASSHIGGSNEKLFFGSGTQLSVL.

V is TRBV2 and J is TRBJ2-2; no clear D. CDR3 size: 14 residues. Trimming removed 3 bases from V and 1 base from J, with 6 bases in between. Germline loops: CDR1 SNHLY, CDR2 FYNNEI. The CDR3 spells CASSDSLNTGELFF. The CDR3 nucleotides read TGTGCCAGCAGTGACAGCCTGAACACCGGGGAGCTGTTTTTT.

The rearrangement links TRBV7-9 to TRBJ2-7; 8 nucleotides agree with TRBD2. Germline V gene data show CDR1 as SEHNR and CDR2 as FQNEAQ (reference sequence). This CDR3 region has 17 residues. The V and J ends lost 3 bases and 3 bases, in that order; junction bases with no gene match: 13. For the CDR3, the DNA is TGTGCCAGCAGCTTCAGCGGGGGAAACCGGAATATCTACGAGCAGTACTTC. Translation: CASSFSGGNRNIYEQYF.

This clonotype was detected a few times. V gene TRBV13 combines with J gene TRBJ2-2; 9 nucleotides agree with TRBD2. The CDR3 length is 16 residues. V shed 5 bases and J 4 bases; nucleotides not matched to a gene: 8. The germline gives CDR1 PRHDT, CDR2 FYEKMQ (reference sequence). The CDR3 reads CASSPWSSGTTGELFF. The DNA for the CDR3 is TGTGCCAGCAGCCCCTGGTCTAGCGGGACCACCGGGGAGCTGTTTTTT.

This clonotype showed up many times. V and J are TRBV12-3 or TRBV12-4 and TRBJ1-1, with 7 nucleotides matching TRBD1. The J segment lost 4 bases and the V segment lost 6 bases, leaving 8 bases of the junction unmatched. The CDR3 has 14 amino acids. The CDR3: CASSKDRTGTEAFF. The CDR3, as DNA: TGTGCCAGCAGCAAGGACAGGACGGGCACTGAAGCTTTCTTT.

The chain uses TRBV5-1 and TRBJ1-6; maybe TRBD1 (6 bases). From germline, CDR1 is SGHRS and CDR2 YFSETQ. Trimming cost V 2 bases and J 1 base, with 10 bases left between them. The CDR3 runs to 16 residues. The CDR3 sequence: CASSLQGFSYNSPLHF. CDR3 coding DNA: TGCGCCAGCAGCTTACAGGGTTTTTCCTATAATTCACCCCTCCACTTT. Based on the CDR3 plus reference TRBV5-1 and TRBJ1-6, the full variable domain is KAGVTQTPRYLIKTRGQQVTLSCSPISGHRSVSWYQQTPGQGLQFLFEYFSETQRNKGNFPGRFSGRQFSNSRSEMNVSTLELGDSALYLCASSLQGFSYNSPLHFGNGTRLTVT.

This clonotype was counted a few times. The chain joins TRBV11-2 to TRBJ2-7; D not certain. Looked up from germline, CDR1 is SGHAT and CDR2 is FQNNGV. V shed 7 bases and J shed 2 bases, with 9 bases lying between them. This CDR3 comprises 12 residues. CDR3: CASTRPTYEQYF. CDR3 DNA: TGTGCCAGCACCAGACCGACCTACGAGCAGTACTTC.

The genes are TRBV19 and TRBJ1-5, with TRBD1 matching 9 bases. CDR3 size: 15 residues. Losses at the gene ends were 4 bases for V and 7 bases for J; bases not matched to a gene: 8. Germline loops: CDR1 LNHDA, CDR2 SQIVND (reference sequence). The CDR3 sequence: CASSTAGTGSQPQHF. CDR3 sequence (DNA): TGTGCCAGTAGTACCGCCGGGACAGGGTCACAGCCCCAGCATTTT.

Many counts were recorded for this clonotype. The chain recombines TRBV7-3 with TRBJ1-1, with D hard to call. CDR3 length: 13 amino acids. V shed 4 bases and J shed 4 bases, with 10 bases lying between them. Germline CDR1 is SGHTA and CDR2 is FQGTGA. CDR3 bases: TGTGCCAGCAGCTCACTACATGGCACTGAAGCTTTCTTT. This gives the protein CASSSLHGTEAFF.

This clonotype was counted between two and nine times. The V gene is TRBV2, the J gene TRBJ2-7; D assignment may be TRBD1 or TRBD2 (5 bases each). This CDR3 spans 13 amino acids. Germline assignment: CDR1 SNHLY and CDR2 FYNNEI. V gave up 6 bases and J gave up 11 bases, with 20 bases separating them. The CDR3 sequence is CASRAGTYALEYF. CDR3 sequence (DNA): TGTGCCAGCAGAGCCGGGACCTATGCTTTAGAGTACTTC.

This chain links TRBV6-1 with TRBJ1-5; unclear D gene. The V and J ends lost 7 bases and 2 bases respectively, with 3 bases between them. Germline loops: CDR1 MNHNS, CDR2 SASEGT. This CDR3 is built from 11 residues. For the CDR3, the DNA is TGTGCCAGCATGGGCAATCAGCCCCAGCATTTT. Its translation is CASMGNQPQHF.

The V and J genes are TRBV3-1 and TRBJ1-5, with a tentative D call TRBD1 (5 bases). V was clipped by 1 base and J by 6 bases, with 7 bases between them. The V gene's germline CDR1 is LGHDT and CDR2 YNNKEL (reference sequence). CDR3 length: 13 residues. The CDR3 DNA is TGTGCCAGCAGCCAAGGGACACCTCAGCCCCAGCATTTT. Translated: CASSQGTPQPQHF.